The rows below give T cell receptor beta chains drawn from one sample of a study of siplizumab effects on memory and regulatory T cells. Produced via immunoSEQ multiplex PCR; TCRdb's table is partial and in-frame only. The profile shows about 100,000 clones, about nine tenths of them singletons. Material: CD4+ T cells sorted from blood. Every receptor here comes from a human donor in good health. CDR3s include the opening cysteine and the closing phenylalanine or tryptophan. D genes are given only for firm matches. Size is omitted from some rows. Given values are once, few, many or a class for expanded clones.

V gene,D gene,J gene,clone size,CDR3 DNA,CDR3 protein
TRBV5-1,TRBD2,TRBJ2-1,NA,TGCGCCAGCAGCCCCCAGCCTAGCGGGGGGAATGAGCAGTTCTTC,CASSPQPSGGNEQFF
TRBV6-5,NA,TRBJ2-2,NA,TGTGCCAGCAGTCCCGGACCTGCATACGGGGAGCTGTTTTTT,CASSPGPAYGELFF
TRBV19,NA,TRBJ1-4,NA,TGTGCCAGTACCCTCGGGAGAAATAATGAAAAACTGTTTTTT,CASTLGRNNEKLFF
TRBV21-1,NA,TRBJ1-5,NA,TGTGCCAGCCTATTCTTGGCGGGGAATCAGCCCCAGCATTTT,CASLFLAGNQPQHF
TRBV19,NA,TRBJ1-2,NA,TGTGCCAGTCAAAGATACTATGGCTACACCTTC,CASQRYYGYTF
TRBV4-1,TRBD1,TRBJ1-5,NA,TGCGCCAGCAGCCCCACAGGGGGGGATCAGCCCCAGCATTTT,CASSPTGGDQPQHF
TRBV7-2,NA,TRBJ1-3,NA,TGTGCCAGCCTACAGGGCGGTGGAAACACCATATATTTT,CASLQGGGNTIYF
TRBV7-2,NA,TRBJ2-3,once,TGTGCCAGCAGCTTATCGGGATCTGGGGATACGCAGTATTTT,CASSLSGSGDTQYF
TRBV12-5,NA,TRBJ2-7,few,TGTGCTAGTGGTTTGGTCCCCGGGGAGCAGTACTTC,CASGLVPGEQYF
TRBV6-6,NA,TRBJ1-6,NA,TGTGCCAGCAGTTACTCTCAGGGTTCACCCCTCCACTTT,CASSYSQGSPLHF
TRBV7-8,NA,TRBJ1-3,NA,TGTGCCAGCAGGATAGGGGTCTTCTCTGGAAACACCATATATTTT,CASRIGVFSGNTIYF
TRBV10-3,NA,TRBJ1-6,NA,TGTGCCATCAGTGAGGGGATCCTGGGGAGTTCACCCCTCCACTTT,CAISEGILGSSPLHF
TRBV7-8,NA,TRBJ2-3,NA,TGTGCCAGCAGCCCAAATGTAGATACGCAGTATTTT,CASSPNVDTQYF
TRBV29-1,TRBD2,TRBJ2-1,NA,TGCAGCGTTGGAACCGACCGACTAGCGGGGAGATACTACTACAATGAGCAGTTCTTC,CSVGTDRLAGRYYYNEQFF
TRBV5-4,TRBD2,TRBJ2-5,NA,TGTGCCAGCAGTTCAACTAGCGGGGGCCCCTACCAAGAGACCCAGTACTTC,CASSSTSGGPYQETQYF
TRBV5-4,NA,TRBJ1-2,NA,TGTGCCAGCAGCTTTCCCCCTGGGGGGGGTGTGGGCTATGGCTACACCTTC,CASSFPPGGGVGYGYTF
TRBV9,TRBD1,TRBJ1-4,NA,TGTGCCAGCAGCGCGACAGGGAGGGGTACTAATAATGAAAAACTGTTTTTT,CASSATGRGTNNEKLFF
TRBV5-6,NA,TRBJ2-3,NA,TGTGCCAGCAGCTCAAAACTAGTTGCAGATACGCAGTATTTT,CASSSKLVADTQYF
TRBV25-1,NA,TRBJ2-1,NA,TGTGCCAGCAGTGTGGGGGCGCGGGATGAGCAGTTCTTC,CASSVGARDEQFF
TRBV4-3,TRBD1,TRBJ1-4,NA,TGCGCCAGCAGCTCTCACGCTCCCGGGACAGGGGAGGAAAAACTGTTTTTT,CASSSHAPGTGEEKLFF
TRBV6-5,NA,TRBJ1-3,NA,TGTGCCACCAGGCGAGGGGGCTCTGGAAACACCATATATTTT,CATRRGGSGNTIYF
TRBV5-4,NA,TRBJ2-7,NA,TGTGCCAGCAGCCCCGGGACAATGGGCGAGCAGTACTTC,CASSPGTMGEQYF